This is a list of T cell receptor beta chains from one sample in a study of regulatory T cells in long-lasting Graves disease. TCRdb independently ran MiXCR on the multiplex PCR reads; one entry per CDR3 protein. The sample shows some 470,000 distinct CDR3 sequences, roughly 21% of them seen only once. The source was peripheral blood mononuclear cells (PBMCs), collected when the disease was refractory, from a patient treated with antithyroid drugs. All receptors come from a female donor with Graves disease. CDR3s include the opening cysteine and the closing phenylalanine or tryptophan. A D gene is named only where the DNA matches it firmly. The size of a clone is reported for some rows only, either as once, few or many, or as a class for expanded clones.

DNA: TGTGCCAGCAGCTTAAGTCCAGGGTACCCAACGTCCTACGAGCAGTACTTC
CDR3: CASSLSPGYPTSYEQYF
length: 17
size: .
J: TRBJ2-7
D: .
V: TRBV7-2

DNA: TGCGCCAGCAGCCAAGCTCTTAACTATGGCTACACCTTC
CDR3: CASSQALNYGYTF
length: 13
size: many
J: TRBJ1-2
D: .
V: TRBV4-1

DNA: TGCGCCAGCAGCTTAGGGGAGACCGGGGAGCTGTTTTTT
CDR3: CASSLGETGELFF
length: 13
size: .
J: TRBJ2-2
D: .
V: TRBV5-1

DNA: TGTGCCAGCAGCCAAGTCCCCCAGGGGGACTATGGCTACACCTTC
CDR3: CASSQVPQGDYGYTF
length: 15
size: .
J: TRBJ1-2
D: TRBD1
V: TRBV3-1

DNA: TGTGCCAGCAGCCTCAATAGGGCAGGGGTATTTGGCTACACCTTC
CDR3: CASSLNRAGVFGYTF
length: 15
size: few
J: TRBJ1-2
D: .
V: TRBV3-1

DNA: TGTGCCAGCAGTTTCGATTTAGAAGATCAGCCCCAGCATTTT
CDR3: CASSFDLEDQPQHF
length: 14
size: .
J: TRBJ1-5
D: .
V: TRBV28

DNA: TGTGCCAGCAGTTTCGCTAGCGGGACGGGCGAGCAGTACTTC
CDR3: CASSFASGTGEQYF
length: 14
size: few
J: TRBJ2-7
D: TRBD2
V: TRBV27

DNA: TGTGCCAGCAGCTTTTTCGGCGCTCGGACTGAAGCTTTCTTT
CDR3: CASSFFGARTEAFF
length: 14
size: few
J: TRBJ1-1
D: .
V: TRBV7-9

DNA: TGCAGTGCTAGATCCCAGGACTCTGGGGAGCTGTTTTTT
CDR3: CSARSQDSGELFF
length: 13
size: .
J: TRBJ2-2
D: .
V: TRBV20-1

DNA: TGTGCCAGCAGTTACTCGAGAGGGGGGAGAATCAGCAATCAGCCCCAGCATTTT
CDR3: CASSYSRGGRISNQPQHF
length: 18
size: many
J: TRBJ1-5
D: .
V: TRBV6-5

DNA: TGTGCCAGCAGGGGACGGCTAACTGAAGCTTTCTTT
CDR3: CASRGRLTEAFF
length: 12
size: many
J: TRBJ1-1
D: .
V: TRBV3-1

DNA: TGTGCCAGCAGTTACGAGACAGGGCCCGTTTATACCGGGGAGCTGTTTTTT
CDR3: CASSYETGPVYTGELFF
length: 17
size: many
J: TRBJ2-2
D: TRBD1
V: TRBV6-5

DNA: TGTGCCAGCAGTGATCCCCTTAGAGAAGCTTTCTTT
CDR3: CASSDPLREAFF
length: 12
size: many
J: TRBJ1-1
D: .
V: TRBV2

DNA: TGTGCCAGTAGTATATCCCACAGTTCGCATAGCAATCAGCCCCAGCATTTT
CDR3: CASSISHSSHSNQPQHF
length: 17
size: .
J: TRBJ1-5
D: .
V: TRBV19

DNA: TGTGCCAGCAGTTCCCCGGCCGACTCCTACGAGCAGTACTTC
CDR3: CASSSPADSYEQYF
length: 14
size: many
J: TRBJ2-7
D: .
V: TRBV27

DNA: TGTGCCAGCAGCCTGCTGGTGACCTCCTATAATTCACCCCTCCACTTT
CDR3: CASSLLVTSYNSPLHF
length: 16
size: few
J: TRBJ1-6
D: .
V: TRBV11-2